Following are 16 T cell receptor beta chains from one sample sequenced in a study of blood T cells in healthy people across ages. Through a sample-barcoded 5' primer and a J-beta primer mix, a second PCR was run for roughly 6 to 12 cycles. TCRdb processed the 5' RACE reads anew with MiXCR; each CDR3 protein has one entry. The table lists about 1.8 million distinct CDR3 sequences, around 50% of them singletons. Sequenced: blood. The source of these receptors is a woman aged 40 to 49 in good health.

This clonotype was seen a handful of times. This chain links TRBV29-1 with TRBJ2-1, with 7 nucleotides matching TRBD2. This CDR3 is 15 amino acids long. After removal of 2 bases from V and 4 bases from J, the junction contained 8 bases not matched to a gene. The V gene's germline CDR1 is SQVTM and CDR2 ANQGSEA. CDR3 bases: TGCAGCGTTGAACACCCGGGACTACCTTACAATGAGCAGTTCTTC. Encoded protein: CSVEHPGLPYNEQFF.

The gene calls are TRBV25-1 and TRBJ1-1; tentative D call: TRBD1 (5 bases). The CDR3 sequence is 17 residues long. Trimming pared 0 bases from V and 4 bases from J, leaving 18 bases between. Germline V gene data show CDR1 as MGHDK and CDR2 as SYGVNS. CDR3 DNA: TGTGCCAGCAGTGAATACGGCAGGGCGCCGCGTGGCACTGAAGCTTTCTTT. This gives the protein CASSEYGRAPRGTEAFF.

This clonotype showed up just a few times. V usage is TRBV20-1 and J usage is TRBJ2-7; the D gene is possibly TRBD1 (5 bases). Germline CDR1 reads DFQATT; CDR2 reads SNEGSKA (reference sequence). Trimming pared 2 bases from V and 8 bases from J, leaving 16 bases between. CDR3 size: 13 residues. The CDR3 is CSARRRFRVKQYF. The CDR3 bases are TGCAGTGCTAGACGCCGGTTCAGGGTTAAGCAGTACTTC.

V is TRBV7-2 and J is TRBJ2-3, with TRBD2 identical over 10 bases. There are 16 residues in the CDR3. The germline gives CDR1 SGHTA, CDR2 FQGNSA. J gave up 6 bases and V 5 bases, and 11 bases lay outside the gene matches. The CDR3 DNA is TGTGCCAGCAGCCTAAGAGCGGGGGGGCCAGGTGATACGCAGTATTTT. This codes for CASSLRAGGPGDTQYF.

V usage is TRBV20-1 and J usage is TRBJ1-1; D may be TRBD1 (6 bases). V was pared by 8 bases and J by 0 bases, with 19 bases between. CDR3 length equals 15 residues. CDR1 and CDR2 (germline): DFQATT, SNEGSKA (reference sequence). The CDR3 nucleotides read TGCAGTTTACCGACAGAGTGGACAGTGAACACTGAAGCTTTCTTT. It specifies CSLPTEWTVNTEAFF.

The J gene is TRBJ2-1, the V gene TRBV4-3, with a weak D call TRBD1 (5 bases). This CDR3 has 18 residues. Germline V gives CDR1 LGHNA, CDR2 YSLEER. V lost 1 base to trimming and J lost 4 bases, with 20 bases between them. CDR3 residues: CASSQGLGRQGKYNEQFF. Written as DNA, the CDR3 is TGCGCCAGCAGCCAAGGGTTAGGCAGGCAGGGAAAGTACAATGAGCAGTTCTTC.

The CDR3 sequence: CASSYSGSSDEKLFF. CDR3 coding DNA: TGTGCCAGCAGTTACTCGGGGTCGTCGGATGAAAAACTGTTTTTT. The chain combines TRBV6-5 with TRBJ1-4; D is undetermined. V was cut by 0 bases and J by 6 bases, with 11 bases left in between. The length of the CDR3 is 15 residues. CDR1 and CDR2 (germline): MNHEY, SVGAGI.

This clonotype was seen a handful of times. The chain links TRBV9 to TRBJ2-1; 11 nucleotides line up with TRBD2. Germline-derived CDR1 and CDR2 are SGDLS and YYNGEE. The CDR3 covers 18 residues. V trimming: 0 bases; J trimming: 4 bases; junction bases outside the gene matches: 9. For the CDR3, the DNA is TGTGCCAGCAGCGTAGTAGCGGGGGGGACTAGCGGTTACAATGAGCAGTTCTTC. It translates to CASSVVAGGTSGYNEQFF.

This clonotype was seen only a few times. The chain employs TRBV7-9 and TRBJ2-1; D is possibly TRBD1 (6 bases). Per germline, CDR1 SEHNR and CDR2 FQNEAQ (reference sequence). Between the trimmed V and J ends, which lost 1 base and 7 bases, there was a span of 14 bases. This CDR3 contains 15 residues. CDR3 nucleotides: TGTGCCAGCAGCTTAGGGCTGGGACAATGGAATGAGCAGTTCTTC. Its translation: CASSLGLGQWNEQFF.

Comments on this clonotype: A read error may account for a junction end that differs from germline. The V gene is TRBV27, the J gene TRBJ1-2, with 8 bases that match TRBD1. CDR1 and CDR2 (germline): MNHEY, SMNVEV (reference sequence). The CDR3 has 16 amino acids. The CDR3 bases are TGTGCCAGCAGTTCAGGACAGGGAGATTATAACTACGGCTACACCTTC. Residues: CASSSGQGDYNYGYTF.

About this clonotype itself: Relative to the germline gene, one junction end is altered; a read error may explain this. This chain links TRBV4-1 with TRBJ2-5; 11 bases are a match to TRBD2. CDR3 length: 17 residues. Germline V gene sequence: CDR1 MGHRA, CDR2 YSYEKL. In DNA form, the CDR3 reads TGCGCCGGCAGCCAAGATGGGACTAGCGGCCACCAAGAGACCCAGTACTTC. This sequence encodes CAGSQDGTSGHQETQYF.

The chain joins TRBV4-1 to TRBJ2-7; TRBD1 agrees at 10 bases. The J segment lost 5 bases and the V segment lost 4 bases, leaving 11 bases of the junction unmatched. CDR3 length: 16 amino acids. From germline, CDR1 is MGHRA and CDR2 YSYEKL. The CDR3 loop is CASSPRAGTGVDEQYF. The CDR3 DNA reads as TGCGCCAGCAGCCCCAGGGCCGGGACAGGGGTTGACGAGCAGTACTTC.

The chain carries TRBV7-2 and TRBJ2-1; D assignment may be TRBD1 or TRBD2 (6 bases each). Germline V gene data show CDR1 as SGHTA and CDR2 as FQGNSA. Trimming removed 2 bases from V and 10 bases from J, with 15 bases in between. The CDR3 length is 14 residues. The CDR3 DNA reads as TGTGCCAGCAGCTTATTCATCGGGGGCGGCGAGCAGTTCTTC. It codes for CASSLFIGGGEQFF. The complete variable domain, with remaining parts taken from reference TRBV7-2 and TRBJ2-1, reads GAGVSQSPSNKVTEKGKDVELRCDPISGHTALYWYRQSLGQGLEFLIYFQGNSAPDKSGLPSDRFSAERTGGSVSTLTIQRTQQEDSAVYLCASSLFIGGGEQFFGPGTRLTVL.

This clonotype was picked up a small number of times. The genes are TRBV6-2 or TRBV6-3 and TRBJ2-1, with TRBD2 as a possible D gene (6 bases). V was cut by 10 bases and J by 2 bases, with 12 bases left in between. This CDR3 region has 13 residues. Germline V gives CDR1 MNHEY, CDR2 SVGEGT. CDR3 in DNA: TGTGCCATCGGACTACAACCCTACAATGAGCAGTTCTTC. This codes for CAIGLQPYNEQFF.

CDR3 sequence (DNA): TGTGCCATCAGTGAGTCAGGGGGCAGATCCTACAATGAGCAGTTCTTC. This gives the protein CAISESGGRSYNEQFF. This sequence joins TRBV10-3 and TRBJ2-1; the match to TRBD1 covers 7 bases. Looked up from germline, CDR1 is ENHRY and CDR2 is SYGVKD. After removal of 0 bases from V and 1 base from J, the junction contained 3 bases not matched to a gene. The CDR3 totals 16 residues.

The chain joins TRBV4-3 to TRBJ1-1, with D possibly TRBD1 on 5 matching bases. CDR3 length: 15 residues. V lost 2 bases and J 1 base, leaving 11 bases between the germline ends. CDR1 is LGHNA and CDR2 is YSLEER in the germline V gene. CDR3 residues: CASSQTGTANTEAFF. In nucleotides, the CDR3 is TGCGCCAGCAGCCAAACTGGGACGGCGAACACTGAAGCTTTCTTT.